This TCR beta chain was observed in a study of immune evolution from preneoplasia to lung adenocarcinoma. Study results and caveats: Later-stage lesions appeared to have more T cells, more diversity, less clonality.

Note on this clone: Antigen unknown.

Sequencing used immunoSEQ multiplex PCR; TCRdb keeps in-frame clones, though not all of them. The data show around 10,000 clones, with around 78% seen just once and roughly 3.9% held by the top ten. Germline-derived CDR1 and CDR2 are MNHNY and SVGAGI (reference sequence). V trimming: 8 bases; J trimming: 2 bases; junction bases outside the gene matches: 5. The CDR3 totals 13 residues. The sequenced sample consisted of FFPE minimally invasive lung adenocarcinoma tissue. The chain has TRBV6-6 and TRBJ2-5, with 7 bases aligning to TRBD2. The receptor was isolated from a person between 60 and 79 years old with lung adenocarcinoma. CDR3 region: CASATSNQETQYF. The CDR3 nucleotides read TGTGCCAGCGCGACTAGCAATCAAGAGACCCAGTACTTC.